A single sample is the source of the 12 T cell receptor beta chains below, sequenced in a study of T cell clonality in common variable immunodeficiency (dated by TCRdb to 2015 to 2017). Receptor libraries were prepared by the immunoSEQ multiplex PCR assay. Not all clones reach the TCRdb copy of this immuneACCESS table, which keeps in-frame sequences only. Checked studies attribute under half of the gap to unresolved V genes and leave the rest unexplained. There are 35,000 to 55,000 clones in this sample, and none of them is a singleton. The top ten clonotypes cover more than 9% of the sample. The sample comprised peripheral blood mononuclear cells. The receptor set was obtained from a person aged 18 to 75 in good health.

In its sample, this clone was seen many times. The read ends 3 residues early relative to the CDR3; the germline J gene fills the gap. The rearrangement links TRBV20-1 to TRBJ2-5, with 7 bases matching TRBD1. The CDR3 contains 14 residues. The J segment lost 4 bases and the V segment lost 6 bases, leaving 11 bases of the junction unmatched. Germline CDR1 is DFQATT and CDR2 is SNEGSKA (reference sequence). Partial CDR3 DNA: TGCAGTGCGACAAGCCCGACAGGGAGAGAGACC. Translation gives CSATSPTGRET. The CDR3 in full is CSATSPTGRETQYF.

This clone was observed at least ten times. The read finishes 3 residues shy of the CDR3 end, and the germline J gene is used to complete it. V usage is TRBV14 and J usage is TRBJ2-1, with 10 bases aligning to TRBD2. Germline V gene lookup returns CDR1 SGHDN and CDR2 FVKESK. Trimming cost V 4 bases and J 0 bases; bases outside gene matches: 6. The CDR3 is 17 residues long. This chain's CDR3 is CASSLRSGRGSYNEQFF. The DNA read from the CDR3 is TGTGCCAGCAGCCTAAGGAGCGGGAGGGGCTCCTACAATGAG.

Many counts were recorded for this clone. From the germline J gene comes the end of the CDR3, since the read stops 3 residues before it. The genes are TRBV28 and TRBJ1-5; 7 bases fit TRBD1. The CDR3 extends over 15 amino acids. The germline gives CDR1 MDHEN, CDR2 SYDVKM. V was clipped by 6 bases and J by 6 bases; unmatched bases: 11. The part of the CDR3 DNA that was read is TGTGCCAGCAGGAGGACAGGTTCGTCGGGTCAGCCC. It translates to CASRRTGSSGQP. The complete CDR3 sequence is CASRRTGSSGQPQHF.

This clone was seen many times. From the germline J gene comes the end of the CDR3, since the read stops 3 residues before it. The chain recombines TRBV7-2 with TRBJ2-2; perhaps TRBD2 as D (6 bases). CDR3 size: 15 residues. The germline gives CDR1 SGHTA, CDR2 FQGNSA. Trimming shortened V by 6 bases and J by 2 bases, and 13 bases separated the two germline ends. The covered CDR3 bases are TGTGCCAGCAGTTATCTAGCGCTTAACACCGGGGAG. As protein: CASSYLALNTGE. The whole CDR3 sequence reads CASSYLALNTGELFF.

This clone was found many times. The read finishes 3 residues shy of the CDR3 end, and the germline J gene is used to complete it. The chain uses TRBV28 and TRBJ2-5, with 13 bases identical to TRBD2. Germline V gene lookup returns CDR1 MDHEN and CDR2 SYDVKM. V was clipped by 3 bases and J by 4 bases; unmatched bases: 2. The CDR3 extends over 15 amino acids. CDR3 loop: CASSLGTSGIETQYF. Incomplete CDR3 DNA: TGTGCCAGCAGTTTGGGGACTAGCGGGATAGAGACC.

This clone was seen repeatedly, ten times or more. The CDR3: CSASRGQSPLHF. CDR3 DNA, as far as it was read: TGCAGTGCTAGCAGGGGACAATCACCC. The chain links TRBV20-1 to TRBJ1-6; tentatively, D is TRBD1 (6 bases). The CDR3 end lies 3 residues beyond the end of the read and is filled in from the germline J gene. Trimming cost V 3 bases and J 10 bases, with 10 bases left between them. The germline CDR1 and CDR2 sequences are DFQATT and SNEGSKA (reference sequence). The CDR3 is 12 amino acids.

Many counts were recorded for this clone. The read comes to an end 3 residues before the CDR3 does, leaving the germline J gene to fill in the end. V usage is TRBV18 and J usage is TRBJ2-2; 10 nucleotides align to TRBD2. The V segment lost 0 bases and the J segment 7 bases; nucleotides outside the gene matches: 8. CDR1 and CDR2 (germline): KGHSH, LQKENI. The CDR3 sequence is 17 residues long. CDR3 DNA, as far as it was read: TGTGCCAGCTCACCACCGAGGCTAGCGGGGGTTCGCGGGGAG. It encodes CASSPPRLAGVRGE. In full, the CDR3 is CASSPPRLAGVRGELFF.

In its sample, this clone was seen many times. From the germline J gene comes the end of the CDR3, since the read stops 3 residues before it. The chain links TRBV6-2 or TRBV6-3 to TRBJ1-2; TRBD1 matches 8 bases. V dropped 5 bases and J dropped 0; count of bases not matched to a gene: 5. The CDR3 covers 15 residues. Per germline, CDR1 MNHEY and CDR2 SVGEGT. The CDR3 is CASSAQGVPNYGYTF. The CDR3 DNA, read in part, is TGTGCCAGCAGTGCACAGGGGGTGCCTAACTATGGC.

The table lists this clone with many counts. The read gets to within 3 residues of the CDR3 end, and the germline J gene fills in the rest. The V call is TRBV9, the J call TRBJ1-5; TRBD1 might be the D (5 bases). CDR1 and CDR2 (germline): SGDLS, YYNGEE. CDR3 length equals 14 residues. V was shortened by 0 bases and J by 6 bases, with 10 bases between the two germline ends. Partial CDR3 DNA: TGTGCCAGCAGCGTAGAGCAGGGAGGTCAGCCC. It encodes CASSVEQGGQP. The whole CDR3 sequence reads CASSVEQGGQPQHF.

This clone has ten or more counts. Sequencing ends 3 residues short of the CDR3 end; the germline J gene provides the rest. The V and J genes are TRBV20-1 and TRBJ2-4; the match to TRBD1 covers 7 bases. The trim removed 5 bases at V and 0 bases at J, leaving 7 bases unmatched. The CDR3 totals 15 residues. Germline V gene sequence: CDR1 DFQATT, CDR2 SNEGSKA (reference sequence). The chain's CDR3 is CSAQDREEAKNIQYF. The sequenced part of the CDR3 DNA is TGCAGTGCTCAAGACAGGGAAGAAGCCAAAAACATT.

This clone was detected ten times or more. The read ends 3 residues before the CDR3 terminus; that terminus is restored from the germline J gene. The chain combines TRBV13 with TRBJ2-1, with 10 bases aligning to TRBD2. V lost 5 bases to trimming and J lost 2 bases; unmatched junction nucleotides: 3. CDR3 length: 15 residues. Per the germline V gene, CDR1 is PRHDT and CDR2 is FYEKMQ (reference sequence). The covered CDR3 bases are TGTGCCAGCAGCCTCAGCGGGGGGGCCTACAATGAG. It translates to CASSLSGGAYNE. The full CDR3 sequence reads CASSLSGGAYNEQFF.

This clone was observed many times. The read terminates 3 residues before the CDR3 end, so the remaining end is supplied by the germline J gene. J is TRBJ2-7 and V is TRBV29-1; no definite D call. V lost 6 bases and J lost 2, with 11 bases in between. The CDR3 loop spans 12 amino acids. Germline V gene data show CDR1 as SQVTM and CDR2 as ANQGSEA. The chain's CDR3 is CSVERPAYEQYF. CDR3 DNA (partial): TGCAGCGTAGAACGCCCGGCCTACGAG.